The next 2 T cell receptor beta chains were all read from a single sample in a study of OX40 agonist ivuxolimab in advanced cancers. Libraries were prepared by immunoSEQ multiplex PCR; TCRdb keeps only in-frame clonotypes and omits some of them. The table has fewer than 85,000 clones, roughly 90% seen once. The sample in question was CD4+ or CD8+ T cells sorted from blood, obtained in a trial of the OX40 agonist ivuxolimab. The receptors come from an adult with an advanced solid tumor such as melanoma, head and neck, liver or kidney cancer.

V usage is TRBV4-1 and J usage is TRBJ1-4, with D perhaps matching TRBD1 (6 bases). The V gene's germline CDR1 is MGHRA and CDR2 YSYEKL. V was trimmed by 4 bases and J by 5 bases, leaving 17 bases between them. The CDR3 has 16 amino acids. The CDR3 here is CASSLFGGAQNEKLFF. DNA of the CDR3: TGCGCCAGCAGCCTCTTTGGGGGGGCGCAGAATGAAAAACTGTTTTTT.

The CDR3 region is CASSSRDRGSNEQFF. The CDR3 DNA follows: TGTGCCAGCAGCTCCCGGGACAGGGGTTCCAATGAGCAGTTCTTC. The chain uses TRBV11-2 and TRBJ2-1; 10 bases fit TRBD1. V shed 4 bases and J 6 bases; nucleotides not matched to a gene: 6. Germline CDR1 is SGHAT and CDR2 is FQNNGV. The CDR3 covers 15 residues. Variable domain in full (rest from reference TRBV11-2 and TRBJ2-1): EAGVAQSPRYKIIEKRQSVAFWCNPISGHATLYWYQQILGQGPKLLIQFQNNGVVDDSQLPKDRFSAERLKGVDSTLKIQPAKLEDSAVYLCASSSRDRGSNEQFFGPGTRLTVL.